The clone carrying this TCR beta chain showed up just once. Its antigen is not identified. These data are taken from a study of cytomegalovirus exposure and HLA in healthy donors. V lost 5 bases, J lost 4 bases, and 17 bases lay in between. Germline values: CDR1 MNHNY, CDR2 SVGAGI (reference sequence). There are 15 residues in the CDR3. This PCR relied on a set of 60 Vbeta primers and 13 Jbeta primers. This table comes from immunoSEQ multiplex PCR, and its TCRdb copy is limited to in-frame clones, with some not included. The table has 70,000 to 80,000 clones, roughly four fifths seen once. Whole-study findings and limits: The listing of fewer than 200 TCR beta chains classed them as cytomegalovirus-associated. A prior analysis recorded that most TCR beta V segments were productive about 87% or about 30% of the time.

The J gene is TRBJ1-1, the V gene TRBV6-6, with D maybe TRBD1 (5 bases). The sequence came from a man aged 18 to 30 in good health and CMV-seronegative. The material sequenced was PBMCs. DNA of the CDR3: TGTGCCAGCAGTGCCAGGGTAGGCCGTCGCACTGAAGCTTTCTTT. This encodes CASSARVGRRTEAFF.